The 24 T cell receptor beta chains presented below share a single source sample, sequenced in a study of vaccination effects on CD4 cells after COVID-19. Antigens of these TCRs are unknown. The ViraFEST assay expanded antigen-specific CD4+ T cells with viral peptide pools before sequencing. Following 10 days of culture, CD4+ T cells were isolated. All vaccine recipients tested negative for nucleocapsid antibodies and had never contracted SARS-CoV-2 infection. Assay used: immunoSEQ multiplex PCR; TCRdb lists only in-frame clones, some missing. The repertoire consists of roughly 42,000 clones, with 77% occurring once and the leading ten covering around 2.8%. The starting material was CD4+ T cells from PBMCs cultured with HCoV-NL63 spike peptides, obtained before COVID-19 vaccination. All receptors come from a human donor who received a COVID-19 vaccine.

The chain has TRBV6-5 and TRBJ2-7, with 8 nucleotides matching TRBD1. This CDR3 is 13 amino acids long. J was trimmed by 1 base and V by 5 bases; bases with no gene match: 1. From germline, CDR1 is MNHEY and CDR2 SVGAGI. CDR3 region: CASSRDRSYEQYV. In DNA form, the CDR3 reads TGTGCCAGCAGTCGGGACAGGTCCTACGAGCAGTACGTC.

The J gene is TRBJ1-2, the V gene TRBV6-2 or TRBV6-3; D remains unclear. Between the trimmed V and J ends, which lost 5 bases and 0 bases, there was a span of 10 bases. The V gene's germline CDR1 is MNHEY and CDR2 SVGEGT. The CDR3 covers 14 residues. CDR3 bases: TGTGCCAGCAGTACCAGGATGTCTAACTATGGCTACACCTTC. Translation: CASSTRMSNYGYTF.

The gene calls are TRBV10-1 and TRBJ2-1; TRBD2 is a possible D gene (6 bases). The CDR3 contains 12 residues. Trimming took off 8 bases at V and 4 bases at J, with 9 bases between the two ends. Germline V CDR1 and CDR2: WNHNN, SYGVQD (reference sequence). The DNA of the CDR3 is TGCGCCAGCTCCGGGACTTACAATGAGCAGTTCTTC. It codes for CASSGTYNEQFF.

The CDR3 region is CASSLRASPDTQYF. CDR3 DNA sequence: TGTGCCAGCAGCTTAAGGGCATCGCCAGATACGCAGTATTTT. The rearrangement joins TRBV7-3 to TRBJ2-3; unclear D gene. V was shortened by 1 base and J by 4 bases, with 9 bases between the two germline ends. CDR3 length: 14 residues. CDR1 and CDR2 (germline): SGHTA, FQGTGA.

As DNA, the CDR3 is TGTGCCAGCAGCTTATGGACAGCGGGGGCCAACGTCCTGACTTTC. Translating gives CASSLWTAGANVLTF. The chain uses TRBV7-2 and TRBJ2-6; possible D gene TRBD1, 6 bases. The CDR3 covers 15 residues. CDR1 is SGHTA, CDR2 FQGNSA, per germline. Trimming stripped 2 bases from V and 4 bases from J, with 9 bases between.

The chain employs TRBV28 and TRBJ2-7, with 9 bases lining up with TRBD1. This CDR3 spans 14 amino acids. Germline CDR1 and CDR2: MDHEN and SYDVKM. J was trimmed by 5 bases and V by 6 bases; bases with no gene match: 8. CDR3 region: CASRKQGAAHEQYV. The CDR3 DNA sequence: TGTGCCAGCAGAAAACAGGGGGCTGCCCACGAGCAGTACGTC.

The CDR3 nucleotides are TGTGCCAGCAGACAGATCGCTTTGGCCAGAGTCGGCTTGGCCTCAAGCTCCTATAATTCACCCCTCCACTTT. The encoded protein is CASRQIALARVGLASSSYNSPLHF. This rearrangement joins TRBV28 to TRBJ1-6; D unresolved. Germline CDR1 is MDHEN and CDR2 is SYDVKM. The CDR3 totals 24 residues. Trimming took off 6 bases at V and 0 bases at J, with 36 bases between the two ends.

This clone appeared once. V usage is TRBV7-9 and J usage is TRBJ2-5; D may correspond to TRBD1 or TRBD2 (6 bases each). CDR1 and CDR2 (germline): SEHNR, FQNEAQ (reference sequence). The CDR3 is made up of 15 amino acids. V was cut by 9 bases and J by 0 bases, with 17 bases left in between. The CDR3 DNA reads TGTGCCAGTTCTAGGGGGGAGCTAAACCAAGAGACCCAGTACTTC. It codes for CASSRGELNQETQYF.

This chain uses TRBV25-1 with TRBJ1-1; the D gene is possibly TRBD1 (5 bases). The CDR3 totals 17 residues. Germline values: CDR1 MGHDK, CDR2 SYGVNS. Between the trimmed V and J ends, which lost 5 bases and 1 base, there was a span of 20 bases. The CDR3 sequence is CASSPPQGSARNTEAFF. As DNA, the CDR3 is TGTGCCAGCAGTCCCCCTCAGGGTAGTGCGCGGAACACTGAAGCTTTCTTT.

V is TRBV5-1 and J is TRBJ2-5; D not certain. V lost 0 bases and J 4 bases, leaving 10 bases between the germline ends. Germline V gene data show CDR1 as SGHRS and CDR2 as YFSETQ. The CDR3 loop spans 14 amino acids. CDR3 amino acids: CASSLVLRSETQYF. The DNA for the CDR3 is TGCGCCAGCAGCTTGGTCCTCAGATCAGAGACCCAGTACTTC.

V gene TRBV24-1 combines with J gene TRBJ2-3; 11 bases fit TRBD1. The length of the CDR3 is 13 residues. Per the germline V gene, CDR1 is KGHDR and CDR2 is SFDVKD. J lost 4 bases, V lost 10 bases, and 3 bases had no gene match. CDR3 amino acids: CATGQGASDTQYF. For the CDR3, the DNA is TGTGCCACAGGACAGGGGGCGTCAGATACGCAGTATTTT.

DNA of the CDR3: TGTGCCAGCAGCCCTGGGGGCGGGGGGGAAGAGACCCAGTACTTC. This sequence encodes CASSPGGGGEETQYF. The chain couples TRBV4-2 to TRBJ2-5; 9 bases match TRBD2. The CDR3 is made up of 15 amino acids. With 4 bases clipped from V and 3 bases from J, the junction kept 6 bases outside the gene matches. Germline CDR1 and CDR2: LGHNA and YNFKEQ.

This chain joins TRBV4-2 and TRBJ2-5; 10 bases map to TRBD2. The V gene end was trimmed by 1 base and the J gene end by 5 bases; junction bases not matched to a gene: 4. This CDR3 has 15 residues. Germline V gives CDR1 LGHNA, CDR2 YNFKEQ. The CDR3 coding sequence is TGTGCCAGCAGCCAAGTAGCGGGGGGCCCGGAGACCCAGTACTTC. This translates into CASSQVAGGPETQYF.

This sequence joins TRBV7-2 and TRBJ1-3; the D is unclear. The V and J ends lost 1 base and 0 bases respectively, with 7 bases between them. The CDR3 length is 15 residues. Germline CDR1 reads SGHTA; CDR2 reads FQGNSA. DNA of the CDR3: TGTGCCAGCAGCTTAGTTGGGAGCTCTGGAAACACCATATATTTT. Translation: CASSLVGSSGNTIYF. The whole variable domain, filled in from reference TRBV7-2 and TRBJ1-3, reads GAGVSQSPSNKVTEKGKDVELRCDPISGHTALYWYRQSLGQGLEFLIYFQGNSAPDKSGLPSDRFSAERTGGSVSTLTIQRTQQEDSAVYLCASSLVGSSGNTIYFGEGSWLTVV.

This clone was counted a few times. This sequence joins TRBV5-1 and TRBJ1-3; perhaps TRBD1 as D (6 bases). With 0 bases removed from V and 2 bases from J, the gap between germline ends came to 15 bases. The CDR3 is made up of 17 amino acids. CDR1 and CDR2 (germline): SGHRS, YFSETQ. The CDR3 nucleotides are TGCGCCAGCAGCTTGGCCGTAGGGGGTTTCACTGGAAACACCATATATTTT. Its protein is CASSLAVGGFTGNTIYF. Filled out from reference TRBV5-1 and TRBJ1-3, the complete variable domain reads KAGVTQTPRYLIKTRGQQVTLSCSPISGHRSVSWYQQTPGQGLQFLFEYFSETQRNKGNFPGRFSGRQFSNSRSEMNVSTLELGDSALYLCASSLAVGGFTGNTIYFGEGSWLTVV.

The rearrangement links TRBV5-1 to TRBJ2-5; TRBD1 agrees at 8 bases. Germline assignment: CDR1 SGHRS and CDR2 YFSETQ. The J segment lost 9 bases and the V segment lost 3 bases, leaving 13 bases of the junction unmatched. The CDR3 totals 15 residues. The CDR3 bases are TGCGCCAGCAGCTATGGACAGGGCACGTCTATGGCCCAGTACTTC. Its translation is CASSYGQGTSMAQYF.

The chain links TRBV12-5 to TRBJ2-1, with 9 positions matching TRBD1. Unmatched junction bases numbered 8, after V lost 2 bases and J lost 9 bases. The germline V gene has CDR1 LGHNT and CDR2 FRNRAP. The CDR3 runs 15 residues. The CDR3 DNA is TGTGCTAGTGGTTTGAGGGACAGGGATGGAGGTGAGCAGTTCTTC. It codes for CASGLRDRDGGEQFF. Supplemented by reference TRBV12-5 and TRBJ2-1, the full variable domain reads DARVTQTPRHKVTEMGQEVTMRCQPILGHNTVFWYRQTMMQGLELLAYFRNRAPLDDSGMPKDRFSAEMPDATLATLKIQPSEPRDSAVYFCASGLRDRDGGEQFFGPGTRLTVL.

The chain carries TRBV6-2 or TRBV6-3 and TRBJ1-2, with D perhaps TRBD1 (5 bases). V lost 2 bases, J lost 8 bases, and 9 bases lay in between. The CDR3 covers 12 residues. Germline CDR1 reads MNHEY; CDR2 reads SVGEGT. The CDR3 reads CASSYRGDGYTF. In DNA, the CDR3 is TGTGCCAGCAGTTACCGCGGGGACGGCTACACCTTC.

V gene TRBV21-1 combines with J gene TRBJ1-5; the D call TRBD1 from the table was never checked on the DNA. TRBV21-1 is a recognized pseudogene. The CDR3 is 16 amino acids. In DNA form, the CDR3 reads TGTGCCAGCAGCGCCCCGGGACAGGGGAGCAATCAGCCCCAGCATTTT. It specifies CASSAPGQGSNQPQHF.

The gene calls are TRBV7-2 and TRBJ2-3, with 8 bases aligning to TRBD2. CDR3 length: 15 amino acids. Germline lookup yields CDR1 SGHTA and CDR2 FQGNSA. V trimming: 4 bases; J trimming: 1 base; junction bases outside the gene matches: 4. The CDR3 nucleotides are TGTGCCAGCAGCTCCTTTAGCGGGGGCACAGATACGCAGTATTTT. This gives the protein CASSSFSGGTDTQYF.

The count of this clone is one. The CDR3 region has the DNA TGCAGCGTTGAACTAGACCGTAACTATGGCTACACCTTC. Translating gives CSVELDRNYGYTF. The V gene is TRBV29-1, the J gene TRBJ1-2; D is uncertain. The germline V gene encodes CDR1 SQVTM and CDR2 ANQGSEA. The CDR3 is 13 residues long. V was shortened by 2 bases and J by 1 base, with 8 bases between the two germline ends.

This clone has a handful of counts. The gene calls are TRBV12-3 or TRBV12-4 and TRBJ1-2; no reliable D call. CDR3 length: 13 residues. Trimming shortened V by 1 base and J by 7 bases, and 10 bases separated the two germline ends. CDR3 nucleotides: TGTGCCAGCAGTTTAGGGCCACGTCGTGGCTACACCTTC. It is translated as CASSLGPRRGYTF.

This sequence joins TRBV10-2 and TRBJ1-5; 7 bases are a match to TRBD1. V shed 10 bases, J shed 3 bases, and the junction held 6 bases outside the gene matches. The germline V gene encodes CDR1 WSHSY and CDR2 SAAADI. This CDR3 comprises 13 residues. DNA for the CDR3: TGCGCCACCGAGGACAGGACCAATCAGCCCCAGCATTTT. This translates into CATEDRTNQPQHF.

The rearrangement links TRBV6-5 to TRBJ1-4; possible D gene TRBD1, 5 bases. CDR3 length: 14 residues. Germline CDR1 and CDR2: MNHEY and SVGAGI. Trimming pared 4 bases from V and 8 bases from J, leaving 14 bases between. The CDR3 reads CASSSVWGGEKLFF. CDR3 DNA sequence: TGTGCCAGCAGTTCGGTATGGGGGGGAGAAAAACTGTTTTTT.